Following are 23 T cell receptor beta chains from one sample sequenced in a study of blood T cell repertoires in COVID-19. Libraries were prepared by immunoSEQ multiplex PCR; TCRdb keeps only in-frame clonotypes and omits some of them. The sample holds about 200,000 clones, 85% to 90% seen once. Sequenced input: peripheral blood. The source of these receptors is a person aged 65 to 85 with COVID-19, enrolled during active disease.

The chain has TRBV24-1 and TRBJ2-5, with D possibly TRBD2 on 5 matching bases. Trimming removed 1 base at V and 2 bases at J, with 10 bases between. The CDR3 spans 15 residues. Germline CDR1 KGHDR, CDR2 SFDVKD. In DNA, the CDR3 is TGTGCCACCAGTGATTTAGGACTTGGGCAAGAGACCCAGTACTTC. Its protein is CATSDLGLGQETQYF.

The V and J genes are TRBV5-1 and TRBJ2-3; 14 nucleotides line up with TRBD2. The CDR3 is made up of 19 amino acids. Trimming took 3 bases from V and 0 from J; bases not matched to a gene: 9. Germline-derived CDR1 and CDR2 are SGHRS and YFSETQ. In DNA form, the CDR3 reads TGCGCCAGCAGCTCCGGACTAGCGGGGGGTCGTGCTAGCACAGATACGCAGTATTTT. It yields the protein CASSSGLAGGRASTDTQYF.

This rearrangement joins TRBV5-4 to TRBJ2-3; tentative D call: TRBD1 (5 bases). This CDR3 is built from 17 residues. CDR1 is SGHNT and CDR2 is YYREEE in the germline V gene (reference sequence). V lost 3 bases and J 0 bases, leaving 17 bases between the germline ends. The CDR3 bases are TGTGCCAGCAGCTCTCGACTGGCAGGGCCAAGCACAGATACGCAGTATTTT. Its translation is CASSSRLAGPSTDTQYF.

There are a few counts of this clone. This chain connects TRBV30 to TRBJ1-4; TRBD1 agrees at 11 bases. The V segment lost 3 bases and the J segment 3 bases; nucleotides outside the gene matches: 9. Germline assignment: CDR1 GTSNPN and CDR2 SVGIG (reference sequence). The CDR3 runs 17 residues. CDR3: CAWSARTGGRSNEKLFF. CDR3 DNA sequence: TGTGCCTGGAGCGCTAGGACAGGGGGCCGGTCTAATGAAAAACTGTTTTTT.

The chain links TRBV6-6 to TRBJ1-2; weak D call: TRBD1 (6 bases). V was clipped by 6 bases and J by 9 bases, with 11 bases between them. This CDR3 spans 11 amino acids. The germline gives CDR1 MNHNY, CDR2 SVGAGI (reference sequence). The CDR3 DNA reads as TGTGCCAGCAGCCGGGACACTAGCTACACCTTC. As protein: CASSRDTSYTF.

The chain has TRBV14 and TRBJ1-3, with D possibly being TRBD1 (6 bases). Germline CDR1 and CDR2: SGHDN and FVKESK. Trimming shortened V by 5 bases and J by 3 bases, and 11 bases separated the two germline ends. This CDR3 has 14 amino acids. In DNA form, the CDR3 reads TGTGCCAGCAGCGCGACCAGGGGTGGAAACACCATATATTTT. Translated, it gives CASSATRGGNTIYF.

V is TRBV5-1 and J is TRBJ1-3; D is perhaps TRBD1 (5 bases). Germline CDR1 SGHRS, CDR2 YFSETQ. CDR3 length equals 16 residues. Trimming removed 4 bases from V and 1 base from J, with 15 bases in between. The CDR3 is CASSASTVNSGNTIYF. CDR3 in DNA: TGCGCCAGCAGCGCCTCGACAGTAAATTCTGGAAACACCATATATTTT.

CDR3 loop: CASSDRGHNSPLHF. The DNA for the CDR3 is TGTGCCAGCAGTGACAGGGGTCATAATTCACCCCTCCACTTT. The chain is built from TRBV6-6 and TRBJ1-6, with 8 bases identical to TRBD1. This CDR3 comprises 14 residues. The germline V gene has CDR1 MNHNY and CDR2 SVGAGI (reference sequence). Trimming cost V 5 bases and J 5 bases; bases outside gene matches: 2.

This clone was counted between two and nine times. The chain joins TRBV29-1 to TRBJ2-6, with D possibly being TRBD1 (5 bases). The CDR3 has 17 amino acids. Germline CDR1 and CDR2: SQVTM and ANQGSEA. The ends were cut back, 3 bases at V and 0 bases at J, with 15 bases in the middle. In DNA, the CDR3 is TGCAGCGTTGAGGTTACAGGTTTTCCCTCTGGGGCCAACGTCCTGACTTTC. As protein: CSVEVTGFPSGANVLTF.

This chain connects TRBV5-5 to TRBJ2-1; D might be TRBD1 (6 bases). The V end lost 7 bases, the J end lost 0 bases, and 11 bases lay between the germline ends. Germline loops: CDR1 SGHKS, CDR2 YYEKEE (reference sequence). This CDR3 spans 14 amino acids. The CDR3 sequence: CASGGSSSYNEQFF. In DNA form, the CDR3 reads TGTGCCAGCGGGGGCTCAAGCTCCTACAATGAGCAGTTCTTC.

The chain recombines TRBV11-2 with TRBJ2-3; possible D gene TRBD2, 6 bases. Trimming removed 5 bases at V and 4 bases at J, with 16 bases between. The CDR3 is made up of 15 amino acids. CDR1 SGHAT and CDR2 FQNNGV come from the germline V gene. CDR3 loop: CASSPTRLSADTQYF. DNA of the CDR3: TGTGCCAGCAGCCCGACTAGGTTGAGTGCAGATACGCAGTATTTT.

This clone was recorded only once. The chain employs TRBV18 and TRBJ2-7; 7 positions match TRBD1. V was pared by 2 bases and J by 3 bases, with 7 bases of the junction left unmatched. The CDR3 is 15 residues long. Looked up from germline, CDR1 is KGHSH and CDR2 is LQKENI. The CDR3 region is CASSPLGQRFYEQYF. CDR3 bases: TGTGCCAGCTCACCATTGGGACAGAGATTCTACGAGCAGTACTTC.

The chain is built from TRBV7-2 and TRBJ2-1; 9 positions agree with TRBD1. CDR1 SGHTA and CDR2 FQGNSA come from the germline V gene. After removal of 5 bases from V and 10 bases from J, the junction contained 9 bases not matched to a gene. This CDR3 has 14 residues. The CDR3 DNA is TGTGCCAGCAGCCCCGGGACAGGGATTCAGGAGCAGTTCTTC. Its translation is CASSPGTGIQEQFF.

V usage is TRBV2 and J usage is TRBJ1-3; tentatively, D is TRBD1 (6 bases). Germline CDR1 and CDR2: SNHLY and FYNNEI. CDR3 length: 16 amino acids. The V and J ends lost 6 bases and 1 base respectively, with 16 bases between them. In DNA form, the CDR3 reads TGTGCCAGCAGGGACTGGGGGCTATCATCTGGAAACACCATATATTTT. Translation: CASRDWGLSSGNTIYF.

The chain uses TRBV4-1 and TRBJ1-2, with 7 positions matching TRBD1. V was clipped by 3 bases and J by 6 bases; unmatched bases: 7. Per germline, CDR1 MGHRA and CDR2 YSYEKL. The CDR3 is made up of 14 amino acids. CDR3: CASSHRQGDDGYTF. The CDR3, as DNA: TGCGCCAGCAGCCATCGACAGGGCGATGATGGCTACACCTTC.

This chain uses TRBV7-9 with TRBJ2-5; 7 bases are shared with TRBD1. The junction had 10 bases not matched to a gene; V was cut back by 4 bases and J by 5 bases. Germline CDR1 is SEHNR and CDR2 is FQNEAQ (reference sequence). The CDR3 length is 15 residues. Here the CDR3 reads CASSSRTGRKETQYF. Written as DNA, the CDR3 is TGTGCCAGCAGCTCTAGGACAGGCCGAAAGGAGACCCAGTACTTC.

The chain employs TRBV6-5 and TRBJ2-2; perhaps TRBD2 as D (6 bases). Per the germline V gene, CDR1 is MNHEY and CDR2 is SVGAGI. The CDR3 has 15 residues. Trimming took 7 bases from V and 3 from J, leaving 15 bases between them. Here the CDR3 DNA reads TGTGCCAGCACAAGTAGGGAGGCGGACACCGGGGAGCTGTTTTTT. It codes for CASTSREADTGELFF.

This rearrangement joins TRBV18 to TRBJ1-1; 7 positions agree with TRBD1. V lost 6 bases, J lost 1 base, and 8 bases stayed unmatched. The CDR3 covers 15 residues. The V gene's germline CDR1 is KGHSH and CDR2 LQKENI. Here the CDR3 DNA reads TGTGCCAGCTCTCAAGGAGGGACAGCGAACACTGAAGCTTTCTTT. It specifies CASSQGGTANTEAFF.

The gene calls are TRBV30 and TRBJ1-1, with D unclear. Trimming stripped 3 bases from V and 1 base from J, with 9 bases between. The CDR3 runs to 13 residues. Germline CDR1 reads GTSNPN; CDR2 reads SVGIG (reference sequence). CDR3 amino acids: CAWRTHKNTEAFF. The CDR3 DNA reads TGTGCCTGGAGAACTCATAAGAACACTGAAGCTTTCTTT.

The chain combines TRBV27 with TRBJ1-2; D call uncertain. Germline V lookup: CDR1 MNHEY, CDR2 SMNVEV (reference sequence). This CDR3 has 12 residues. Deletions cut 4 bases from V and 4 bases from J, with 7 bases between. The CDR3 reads CASSSGSYGYTF. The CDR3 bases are TGTGCCAGCAGTTCGGGAAGCTATGGCTACACCTTC.

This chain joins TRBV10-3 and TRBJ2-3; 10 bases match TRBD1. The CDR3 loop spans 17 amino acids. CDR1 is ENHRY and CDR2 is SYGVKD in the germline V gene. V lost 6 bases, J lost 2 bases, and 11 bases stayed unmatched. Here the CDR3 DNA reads TGTGCCATCAGCCTAAGTCCCGGGACAGGGGTCACAGATACGCAGTATTTT. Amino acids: CAISLSPGTGVTDTQYF.

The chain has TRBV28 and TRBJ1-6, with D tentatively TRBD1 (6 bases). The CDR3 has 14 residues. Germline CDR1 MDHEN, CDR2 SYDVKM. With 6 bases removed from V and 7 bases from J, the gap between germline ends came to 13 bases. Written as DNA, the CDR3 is TGTGCCAGCAGACTACCAAGGGGGAATTCACCCCTCCACTTT. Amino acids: CASRLPRGNSPLHF.

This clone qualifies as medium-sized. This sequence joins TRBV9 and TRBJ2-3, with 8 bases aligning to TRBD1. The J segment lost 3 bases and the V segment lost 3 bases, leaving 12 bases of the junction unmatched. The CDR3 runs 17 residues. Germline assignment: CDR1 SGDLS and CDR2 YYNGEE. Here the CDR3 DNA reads TGTGCCAGCAGCGCAGGACAGGGAGTGGACGTGACAGATACGCAGTATTTT. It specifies CASSAGQGVDVTDTQYF.